This TCR beta chain was recorded in a study of T cells in Graves' hyperthyroidism and ophthalmopathy. This clonotype was counted ten times or more. Amplification yielded TCR beta CDR3 regions, with RNA transcripts as the source. The primer set for the first-round RT-PCR of the TCR CDR3 was HTBI. Using its own MiXCR run on the multiplex PCR reads, TCRdb lists one record per CDR3 protein. The sample records around 300,000 distinct CDR3 sequences, roughly an eighth being singletons. The V end lost 4 bases, the J end lost 0 bases, and 10 bases lay between the germline ends. The CDR3 length is 14 residues. Germline CDR1 is MNHEY and CDR2 is SVGEGT.

The sequenced sample consisted of blood. The clonotype was recovered from a woman aged 40 to 50 with Graves' ophthalmopathy. This rearrangement joins TRBV6-2 or TRBV6-3 to TRBJ2-7, with D possibly being TRBD2 (5 bases). The CDR3 region has the DNA TGTGCCAGCAGTTGGTCGGGGAACTCCTACGAGCAGTACTTC. Its translation is CASSWSGNSYEQYF.